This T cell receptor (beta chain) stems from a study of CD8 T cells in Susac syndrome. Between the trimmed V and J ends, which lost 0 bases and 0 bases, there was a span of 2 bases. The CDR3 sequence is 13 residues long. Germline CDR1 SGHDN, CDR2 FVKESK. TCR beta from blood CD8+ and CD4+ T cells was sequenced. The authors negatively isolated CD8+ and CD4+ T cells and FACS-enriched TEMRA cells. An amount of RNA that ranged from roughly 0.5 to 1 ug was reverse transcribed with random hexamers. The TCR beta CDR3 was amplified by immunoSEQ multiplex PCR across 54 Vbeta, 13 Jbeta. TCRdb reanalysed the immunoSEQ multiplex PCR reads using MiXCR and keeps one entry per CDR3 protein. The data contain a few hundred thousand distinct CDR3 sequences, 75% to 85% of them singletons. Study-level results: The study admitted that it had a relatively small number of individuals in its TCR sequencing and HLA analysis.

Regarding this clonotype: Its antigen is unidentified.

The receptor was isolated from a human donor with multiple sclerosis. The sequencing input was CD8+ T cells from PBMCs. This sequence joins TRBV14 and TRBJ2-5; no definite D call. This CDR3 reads CASSQEYQETQYF. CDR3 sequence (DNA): TGTGCCAGCAGCCAAGAATACCAAGAGACCCAGTACTTC.